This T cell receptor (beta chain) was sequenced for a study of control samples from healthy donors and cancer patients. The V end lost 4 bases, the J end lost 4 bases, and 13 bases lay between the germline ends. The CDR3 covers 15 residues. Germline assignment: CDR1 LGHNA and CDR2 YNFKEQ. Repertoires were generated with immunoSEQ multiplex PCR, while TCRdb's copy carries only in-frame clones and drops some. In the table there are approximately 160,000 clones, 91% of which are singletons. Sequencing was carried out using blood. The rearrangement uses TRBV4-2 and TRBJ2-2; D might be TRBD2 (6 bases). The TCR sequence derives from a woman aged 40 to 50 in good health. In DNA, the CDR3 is TGTGCCAGCAGCCGGGCCGGGGGTGTCACCGGGGAGCTGTTTTTT. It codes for CASSRAGGVTGELFF.